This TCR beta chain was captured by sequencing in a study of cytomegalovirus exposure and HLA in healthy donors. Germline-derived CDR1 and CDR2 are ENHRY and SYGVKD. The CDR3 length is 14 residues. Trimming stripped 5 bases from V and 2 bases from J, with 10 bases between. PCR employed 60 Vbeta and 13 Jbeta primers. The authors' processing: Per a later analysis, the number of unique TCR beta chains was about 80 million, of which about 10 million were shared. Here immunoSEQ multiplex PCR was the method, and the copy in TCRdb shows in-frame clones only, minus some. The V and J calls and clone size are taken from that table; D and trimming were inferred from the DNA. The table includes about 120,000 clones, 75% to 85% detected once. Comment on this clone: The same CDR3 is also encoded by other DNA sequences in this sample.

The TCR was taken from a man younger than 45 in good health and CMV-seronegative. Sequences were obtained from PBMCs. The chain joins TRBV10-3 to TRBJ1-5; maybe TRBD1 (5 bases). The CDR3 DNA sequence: TGTGCCATCAGTCCGGGGGTCGGCAATCAGCCCCAGCATTTT. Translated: CAISPGVGNQPQHF.